These T cell receptor beta chains were read from a single sample in a study of T cell changes during pregnancy in multiple sclerosis. TCRdb's copy holds only in-frame clones and misses some; the assay was immunoSEQ multiplex PCR. The sample gives about 40,000 clones, approximately 90% of which show up once; more than 0.4% is in the top ten. The sample in question was CD4+ T cells from peripheral blood mononuclear cells, obtained in the third trimester of pregnancy. The receptors come from a female donor with multiple sclerosis, enrolled in a pregnancy study. Both conserved end residues are part of each CDR3. Fields, in order: clone size, J gene, CDR3 length, D gene, V gene, CDR3 DNA, CDR3 protein. D genes are given only for firm matches. Size is omitted from some rows. Given values are once, few, many or a class for expanded clones.

>.|TRBJ2-3|14|TRBD1|TRBV29-1
TGCAGCGCCGCTCCGGACAGGGAGACAGATACGCAGTATTTT
CSAAPDRETDTQYF
>.|TRBJ2-1|14|.|TRBV25-1
TGTGCCAGCAGTGAATACGGCCAGGGTAGACAGCAGTTCTTC
CASSEYGQGRQQFF
>.|TRBJ2-5|15|.|TRBV13
TGTGCCAGCACACTGAGATGGCAGGGGGGTGAGACCCAGTACTTC
CASTLRWQGGETQYF
>.|TRBJ1-2|13|TRBD1|TRBV30
TGTGCCTGGAGTGCCGGGACAGGGAGCGGCTACACCTTC
CAWSAGTGSGYTF
>.|TRBJ2-7|15|TRBD2|TRBV6-1
TGTGCCAGCAGCGAAGCGGGGGGGCTCCCGGGGGAGCAGTACTTC
CASSEAGGLPGEQYF
>once|TRBJ1-1|15|TRBD1|TRBV28
TGTGCCAGCAGTTTCACAGGGGGGCTGAACACTGAAGCTTTCTTT
CASSFTGGLNTEAFF
>.|TRBJ1-4|16|.|TRBV5-1
TGCGCCAGCAGCTTGGTACCCGGGACACGGAATGAAAAACTGTTTTTT
CASSLVPGTRNEKLFF
>.|TRBJ1-2|13|.|TRBV6-1
TGTGCCAGCAGTGAAGATAGCTACTATGGCTACACCTTC
CASSEDSYYGYTF
>.|TRBJ2-1|13|TRBD1|TRBV6-5
TGTGCCAGCAGTCTACCTGGACAGGGTAGGCAGTTCTTC
CASSLPGQGRQFF
>.|TRBJ2-5|18|TRBD2|TRBV28
TGTGCCAGCAGTTTTTCTCGGGGACTAGCGGGAGCAGGGGAGACCCAGTACTTC
CASSFSRGLAGAGETQYF
>.|TRBJ2-3|16|TRBD2|TRBV4-2
TGTGCCAGCAGCCAAGTTCTGAGCGGGATAAGGGATACGCAGTATTTT
CASSQVLSGIRDTQYF
>.|TRBJ1-4|18|TRBD1|TRBV9
TGTGCCAGCAGCGTAGATCCGGGACAGCTACTAACTAATGAAAAACTGTTTTTT
CASSVDPGQLLTNEKLFF
>few|TRBJ2-1|16|TRBD2|TRBV7-2
TGTGCCAGCAGCTTAGAGCCGGGACTAGCTTCAGGTGAGCAGTTCTTC
CASSLEPGLASGEQFF
>few|TRBJ2-3|14|.|TRBV6-1
TGTGCCAGCAGGTTCGACGGGAGCACAGATACGCAGTATTTT
CASRFDGSTDTQYF
>.|TRBJ2-5|17|TRBD1|TRBV4-2
TGTGCCAGCAGCCAAGCAAAAGGGGACAGGTACCAAGAGACCCAGTACTTC
CASSQAKGDRYQETQYF
>.|TRBJ2-7|14|TRBD1|TRBV6-5
TGTGCCAGCACCGCCGGGACAGGGTCCTACGAGCAGTACTTC
CASTAGTGSYEQYF
>.|TRBJ2-3|19|.|TRBV29-1
TGCAGCGTTGAAGATCAAGCGAGTACGGGAGACCCTAGCACAGATACGCAGTATTTT
CSVEDQASTGDPSTDTQYF
>.|TRBJ1-3|14|TRBD1|TRBV19
TGTGCCAGCAGAGGACAGGGGGCTGGAAACACCATATATTTT
CASRGQGAGNTIYF
>.|TRBJ2-7|12|.|TRBV5-6
TGTGCCAGCAGTCCCGGGGACTACGAGCAGTACTTC
CASSPGDYEQYF
>.|TRBJ1-2|13|.|TRBV6-1
TGTGCCAGCATATACAGAGCTAACTATGGCTACACCTTC
CASIYRANYGYTF
>once|TRBJ1-5|16|.|TRBV6-1
TGTGCCAGCAGTGACTGGTTGGGGGCGGGCAATCAGCCCCAGCATTTT
CASSDWLGAGNQPQHF
>once|TRBJ2-7|15|TRBD2|TRBV10-3
TGTGCCATCAGTGACACTAGCGGCTTATCCTACGAGCAGTACTTC
CAISDTSGLSYEQYF
>.|TRBJ2-1|16|TRBD2|TRBV5-1
TGCGCCAGCAGCCCCGGGACTAGCGGGAGGATCCATGAGCAGTTCTTC
CASSPGTSGRIHEQFF
>.|TRBJ2-2|15|.|TRBV27
TGTGCCAGCAGTTTACAACCCCCCCCACGGGGGGAGCTGTTTTTT
CASSLQPPPRGELFF
>.|TRBJ1-1|15|TRBD1|TRBV4-1
TGCGCCAGCAGCCAAGACGACAGGGGGATCACTGAAGCTTTCTTT
CASSQDDRGITEAFF
>.|TRBJ1-5|13|.|TRBV5-5
TGTGCCAGCAGCCTGGACGCGAATCAGCCCCAGCATTTT
CASSLDANQPQHF
>once|TRBJ1-1|19|.|TRBV11-2
TGTGCCAGCAGCTTAGGGTGGGGGGGCAGGGAGGGTGCGAACACTGAAGCTTTCTTT
CASSLGWGGREGANTEAFF
>.|TRBJ2-7|16|TRBD2|TRBV19
TGTGCCAGTAGTACACCGACTAGCGGGAGCTCGTACGAGCAGTACTTC
CASSTPTSGSSYEQYF
>.|TRBJ2-7|11|.|TRBV30
TGTGCCTGGAGTCAAGGGGGCGAGCAGTACTTC
CAWSQGGEQYF
>once|TRBJ2-5|14|.|TRBV5-4
TGTGCCAGCAGCTTGGCCTCTAGAGAGGTGACCCAGTACTTC
CASSLASREVTQYF
>.|TRBJ2-7|15|.|TRBV19
TGTGCCAGTAGTATAGGAAGGCAGGGGCACTTCGAGCAGTACTTC
CASSIGRQGHFEQYF
>.|TRBJ2-3|16|.|TRBV7-6
TGTGCCAGCAGCTTAGCGCCTAGTGGGAGCACAGATACGCAGTATTTT
CASSLAPSGSTDTQYF
>.|TRBJ1-5|13|.|TRBV30
TGTGCCTGGAGTGGAGGAGACAATCAGCCCCAGCATTTT
CAWSGGDNQPQHF
>.|TRBJ2-2|15|.|TRBV11-3
TGTGCCAGCAGCGGAGGTGGGGTTTTGACCGGGGAGCTGTTTTTT
CASSGGGVLTGELFF